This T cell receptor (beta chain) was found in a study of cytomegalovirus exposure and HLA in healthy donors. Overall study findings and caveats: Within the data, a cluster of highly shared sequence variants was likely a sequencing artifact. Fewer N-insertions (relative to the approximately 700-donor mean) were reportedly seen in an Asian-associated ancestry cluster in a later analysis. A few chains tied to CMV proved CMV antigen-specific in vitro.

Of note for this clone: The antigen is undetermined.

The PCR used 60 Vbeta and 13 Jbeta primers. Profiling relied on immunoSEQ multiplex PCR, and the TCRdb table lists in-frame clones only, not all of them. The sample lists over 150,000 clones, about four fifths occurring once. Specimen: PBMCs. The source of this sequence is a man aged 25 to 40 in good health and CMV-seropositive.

For the CDR3, the DNA is TGTGCCAGCAGCTCAAGGCGAGGGAGCTATGGCTACACCTTC. Its translation is CASSSRRGSYGYTF. The rearrangement joins TRBV9 to TRBJ1-2; D uncertain. Germline V lookup: CDR1 SGDLS, CDR2 YYNGEE. The CDR3 has 14 amino acids. Trimming took off 4 bases at V and 4 bases at J, with 14 bases between the two ends.